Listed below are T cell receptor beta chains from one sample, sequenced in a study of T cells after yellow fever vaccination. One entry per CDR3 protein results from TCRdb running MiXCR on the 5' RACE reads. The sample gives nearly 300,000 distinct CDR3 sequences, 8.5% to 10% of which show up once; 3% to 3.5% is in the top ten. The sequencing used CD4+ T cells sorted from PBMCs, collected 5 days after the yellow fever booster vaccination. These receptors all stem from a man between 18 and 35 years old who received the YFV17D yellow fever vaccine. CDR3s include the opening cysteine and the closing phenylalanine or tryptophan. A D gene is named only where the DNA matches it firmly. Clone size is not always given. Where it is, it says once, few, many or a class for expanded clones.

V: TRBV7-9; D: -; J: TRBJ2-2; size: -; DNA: TGTGCCAGCAGCTATCGGAGCGGGGAGCTGTTTTTT; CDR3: CASSYRSGELFF
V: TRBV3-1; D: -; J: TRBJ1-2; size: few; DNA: TGTGCCAGCAGCCAAGGCCGACTGGGTCGCTATGGCTACACCTTC; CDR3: CASSQGRLGRYGYTF
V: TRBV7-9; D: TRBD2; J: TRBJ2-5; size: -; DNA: TGTGCCAGCAGCGGACGGACTAGCGGAGAGCAAGAGACCCAGTACTTC; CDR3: CASSGRTSGEQETQYF
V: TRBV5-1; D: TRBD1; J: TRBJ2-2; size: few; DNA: TGCGCCAGCAGCCTGATGACAGGGCACACCGGGGAGCTGTTTTTT; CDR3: CASSLMTGHTGELFF
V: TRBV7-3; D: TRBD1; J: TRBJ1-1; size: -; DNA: TGTGCCAGCAGCCTCCAGGGGGAATTGAACACTGAAGCTTTCTTT; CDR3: CASSLQGELNTEAFF
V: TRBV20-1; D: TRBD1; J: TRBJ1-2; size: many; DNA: TGCAGTGCCTGGGACAGGGGTGGGTTTGGCTACACCTTC; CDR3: CSAWDRGGFGYTF
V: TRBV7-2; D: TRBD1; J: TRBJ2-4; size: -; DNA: TGTGCCAGCAGCATGTATACCTCCGGGACAGGAAACATTCAGTACTTC; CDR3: CASSMYTSGTGNIQYF
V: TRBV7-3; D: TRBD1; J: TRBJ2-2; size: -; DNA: TGTGCCAGCGGCGTCGGACAGGGGACCGGGGAGCTGTTTTTT; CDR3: CASGVGQGTGELFF
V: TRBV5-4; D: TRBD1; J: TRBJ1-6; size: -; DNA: TGTGCCGGCAGGGACAGGCCGTCCTATAATTCACCCCTCCACTTT; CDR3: CAGRDRPSYNSPLHF
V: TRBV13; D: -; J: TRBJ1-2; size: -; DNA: TGTGCCAGTGAACCGCTCGGGAGGGGCCATGGCTACACCTTC; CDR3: CASEPLGRGHGYTF
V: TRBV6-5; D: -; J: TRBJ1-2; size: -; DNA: TGTGCCACAAAGCGCAAACGTGGCTACACCTTC; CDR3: CATKRKRGYTF
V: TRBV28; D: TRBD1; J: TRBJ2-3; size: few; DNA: TGTGCCAGCAGTCAAGGACAGGTCACAGATACGCAGTATTTT; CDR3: CASSQGQVTDTQYF
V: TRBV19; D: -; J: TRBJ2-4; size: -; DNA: TGTGCCAGTAGTACTCCAGTCGGGAGTGCGACCAAAAACATTCAGTACTTC; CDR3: CASSTPVGSATKNIQYF
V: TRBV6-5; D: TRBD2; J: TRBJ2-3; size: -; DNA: TGTGCCACTAAGCGGGGGGGCACAGATACGCAGTATTTT; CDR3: CATKRGGTDTQYF
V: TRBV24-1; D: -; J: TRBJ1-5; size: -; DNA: TGTGCCACCAGTGATTCGCGGGACACCCTCCGTGAGGAGTCCATGCATTTT; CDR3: CATSDSRDTLREESMHF
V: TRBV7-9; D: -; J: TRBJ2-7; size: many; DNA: TGTGCCAGCAGCCCCCGACAGGAATCCCACGAGCAGTACTTC; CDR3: CASSPRQESHEQYF
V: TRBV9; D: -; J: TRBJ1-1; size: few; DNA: TGTGCCAGCAGAGAAGCTTTCTTT; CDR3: CASREAFF
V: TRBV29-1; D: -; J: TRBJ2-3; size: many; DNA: TGCAGCGTTGTATCAGATACGCAGTATTTT; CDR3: CSVVSDTQYF
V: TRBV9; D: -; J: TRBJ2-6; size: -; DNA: TGTGCCAGCAGCGTTAGGGGTTCTGGGGCCAACGTCCTGACTTTC; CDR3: CASSVRGSGANVLTF
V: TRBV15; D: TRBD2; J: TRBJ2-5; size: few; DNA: TGTGCCACCAGCAGGGGCGGGGGGTTACAAGAGACCCAGTACTTC; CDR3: CATSRGGGLQETQYF
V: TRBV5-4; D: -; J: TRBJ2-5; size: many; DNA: TGTGCCAGCAGCTTGTATGTGGGGAGGAAGACCCAGTACTTC; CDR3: CASSLYVGRKTQYF
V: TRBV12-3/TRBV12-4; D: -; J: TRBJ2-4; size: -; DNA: TGTGCCAGCAGTTCGGACCTCCTGGACATTCAGTACTTC; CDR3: CASSSDLLDIQYF
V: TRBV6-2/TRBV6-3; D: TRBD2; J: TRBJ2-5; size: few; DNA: TGTGCCAGCAGTTTCGCAGGGACTAGCGGGTTGCAAGAGACCCAGTACTTC; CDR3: CASSFAGTSGLQETQYF
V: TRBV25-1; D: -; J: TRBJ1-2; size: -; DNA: TGTGCCAGCAGTGACACCGGGACTGATTATGGCTACACCTTC; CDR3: CASSDTGTDYGYTF
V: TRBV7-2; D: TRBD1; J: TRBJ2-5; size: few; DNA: TGTGCCAGCAGCCGAGGGACAGCGAAGGTACAAGAGACCCAGTACTTC; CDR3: CASSRGTAKVQETQYF
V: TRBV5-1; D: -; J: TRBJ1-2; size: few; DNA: TGCGCCAGCAGCTTGGCTGGAACCGATGGCTACACCTTC; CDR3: CASSLAGTDGYTF
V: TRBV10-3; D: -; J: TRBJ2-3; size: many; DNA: TGTGCCATCAGTACTGGGACAACTAGCACAGATACGCAGTATTTT; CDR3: CAISTGTTSTDTQYF
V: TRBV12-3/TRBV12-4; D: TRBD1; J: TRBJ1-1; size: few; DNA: TGTGCCAGCAGCCCCCTCCGACAGGGGGCTTATACCACTGAAGCTTTCTTT; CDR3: CASSPLRQGAYTTEAFF
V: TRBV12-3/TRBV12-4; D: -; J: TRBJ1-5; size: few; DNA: TGTGCCAGCAGTTTAGTGGGGGAGGGTCAGCCCCAGCATTTT; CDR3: CASSLVGEGQPQHF
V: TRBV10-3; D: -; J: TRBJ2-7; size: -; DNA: TGTGCCATCAGCCGACCCCCAAACGAGCAGTACTTC; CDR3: CAISRPPNEQYF
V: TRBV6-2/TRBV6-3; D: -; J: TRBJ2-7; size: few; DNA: TGTGCCAGCAGCGCTTCTCACTACGAGCAGTACTTC; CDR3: CASSASHYEQYF
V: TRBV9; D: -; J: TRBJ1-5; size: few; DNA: TGTGCCAGCGCGATAGACAGAGACAGCAATCAGCCCCAGCATTTT; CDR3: CASAIDRDSNQPQHF
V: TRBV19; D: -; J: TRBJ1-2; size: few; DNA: TGTGCCAGTAGCCACGGACTTAACTATGGCTACACCTTC; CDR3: CASSHGLNYGYTF
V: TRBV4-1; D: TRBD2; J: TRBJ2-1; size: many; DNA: TGCGCCAGCAGCAACGGGGGGGCCTTACCTGGGAATGAGCAGTTCTTC; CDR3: CASSNGGALPGNEQFF
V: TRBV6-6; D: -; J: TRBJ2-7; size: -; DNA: TGTGCCAGCAGTTACCTACCCCGAGGCCCGGGGTCCTACGAGCAGTACTTC; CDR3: CASSYLPRGPGSYEQYF
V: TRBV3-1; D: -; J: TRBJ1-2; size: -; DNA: TGTGCCAGCAGCCCCATCCCAGTGCTCTATGGCTACACCTTC; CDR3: CASSPIPVLYGYTF
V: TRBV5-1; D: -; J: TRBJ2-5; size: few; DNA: TGCGCCAGCAGCCCGACGCCCGTCAGAGAGACCCAGTACTTC; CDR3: CASSPTPVRETQYF
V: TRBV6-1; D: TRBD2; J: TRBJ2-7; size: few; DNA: TGTGCCAGCAGTGAAGAACTAGCGGGGGGAGGACAGTACTTC; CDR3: CASSEELAGGGQYF
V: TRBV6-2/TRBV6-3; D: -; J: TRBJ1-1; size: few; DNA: TGTGCCAGCAGTTTTCGGCAGCCCGTTGCTGAAGCTTTCTTT; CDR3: CASSFRQPVAEAFF
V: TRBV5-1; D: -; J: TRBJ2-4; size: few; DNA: TGCGCCAGCAGCTTGGTAGATGGCAAAAACATTCAGTACTTC; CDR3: CASSLVDGKNIQYF
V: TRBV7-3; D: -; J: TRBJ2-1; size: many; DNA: TGTGCCAGCAGCTTAAACTACAATGAGCAGTTCTTC; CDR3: CASSLNYNEQFF
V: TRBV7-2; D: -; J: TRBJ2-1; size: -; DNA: TGTGCCAGCAGCCTCGGGCGGGCCAATGAGCAGTTATTC; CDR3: CASSLGRANEQLF
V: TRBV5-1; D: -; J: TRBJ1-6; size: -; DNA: TGCGCCAGCAGCAGGAGGTTGAGCTCCTATAATTCACCCCTCCACTTT; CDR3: CASSRRLSSYNSPLHF
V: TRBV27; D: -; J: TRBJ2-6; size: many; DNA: TGTGCCAGCAGTCCCATGGTGGGTGTCGCTGGGGCCAACGTCCTGACTTTC; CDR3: CASSPMVGVAGANVLTF
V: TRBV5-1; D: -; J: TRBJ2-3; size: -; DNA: TGCGCCAGCAGCTTGGAGTTCCCCCGCACAGATACGCAGTATTTT; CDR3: CASSLEFPRTDTQYF
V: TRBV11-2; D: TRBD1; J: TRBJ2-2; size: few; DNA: TGTGCCACTGGACAGGCGAACACCGGGGAGCTGTTTTTT; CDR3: CATGQANTGELFF
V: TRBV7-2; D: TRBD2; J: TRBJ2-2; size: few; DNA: TGTGCCAGCGATCCGGGGGGGAACACCGGGGAGCTGTTTTTT; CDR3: CASDPGGNTGELFF
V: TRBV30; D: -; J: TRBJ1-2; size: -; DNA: TGTGCCTGGAATCTTTTACGACAGCCCACTAACTATGGCTACACCTTC; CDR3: CAWNLLRQPTNYGYTF